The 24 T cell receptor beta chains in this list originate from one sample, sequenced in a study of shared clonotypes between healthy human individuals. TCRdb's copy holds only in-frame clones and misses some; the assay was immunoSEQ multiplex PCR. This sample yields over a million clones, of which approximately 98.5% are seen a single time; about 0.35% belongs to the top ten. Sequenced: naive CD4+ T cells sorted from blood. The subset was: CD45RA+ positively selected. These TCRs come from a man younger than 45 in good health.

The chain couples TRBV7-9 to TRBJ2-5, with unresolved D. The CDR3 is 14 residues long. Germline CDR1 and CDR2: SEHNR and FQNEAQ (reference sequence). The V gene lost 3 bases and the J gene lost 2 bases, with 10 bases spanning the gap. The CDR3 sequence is CASSLGILQETQYF. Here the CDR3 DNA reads TGTGCCAGCAGCTTGGGGATCCTTCAAGAGACCCAGTACTTC.

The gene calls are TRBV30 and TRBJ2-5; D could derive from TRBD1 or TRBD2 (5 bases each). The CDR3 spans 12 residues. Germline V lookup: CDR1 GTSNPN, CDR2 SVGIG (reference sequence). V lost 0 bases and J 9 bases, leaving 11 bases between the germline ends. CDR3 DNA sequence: TGTGCCTGGAGTGTACCCCTGGGGGCCCAGTACTTC. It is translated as CAWSVPLGAQYF.

CDR3 residues: CASSLIHRRKGYGYTF. The CDR3 DNA sequence: TGTGCCAGCAGCTTGATTCATCGCCGTAAAGGCTATGGCTACACCTTC. The genes are TRBV5-4 and TRBJ1-2; the D is unclear. The germline gives CDR1 SGHNT, CDR2 YYREEE (reference sequence). V was pared by 1 base and J by 4 bases, with 17 bases between. The CDR3 runs 16 residues.

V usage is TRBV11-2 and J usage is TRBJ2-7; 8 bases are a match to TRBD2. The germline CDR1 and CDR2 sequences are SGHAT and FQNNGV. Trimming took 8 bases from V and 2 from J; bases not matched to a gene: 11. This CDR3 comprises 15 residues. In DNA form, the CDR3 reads TGTGCCAGCGGTCTTTTATCGGGAGGGACCTACGAGCAGTACTTC. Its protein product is CASGLLSGGTYEQYF.

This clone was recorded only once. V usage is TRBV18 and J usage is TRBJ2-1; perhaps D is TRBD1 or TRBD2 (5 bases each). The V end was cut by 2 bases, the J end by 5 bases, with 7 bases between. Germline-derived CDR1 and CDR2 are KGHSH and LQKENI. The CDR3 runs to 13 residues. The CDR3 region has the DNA TGTGCCAGCTCACCAATGGGGGACAATGAGCAGTTCTTC. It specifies CASSPMGDNEQFF.

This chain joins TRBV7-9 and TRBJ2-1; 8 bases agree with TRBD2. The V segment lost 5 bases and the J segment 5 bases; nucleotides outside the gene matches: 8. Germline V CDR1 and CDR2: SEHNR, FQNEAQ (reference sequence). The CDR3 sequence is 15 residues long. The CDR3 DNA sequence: TGTGCCAGCAGCCAGTCCCAGCGGGGGCACAATGAGCAGTTCTTC. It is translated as CASSQSQRGHNEQFF.

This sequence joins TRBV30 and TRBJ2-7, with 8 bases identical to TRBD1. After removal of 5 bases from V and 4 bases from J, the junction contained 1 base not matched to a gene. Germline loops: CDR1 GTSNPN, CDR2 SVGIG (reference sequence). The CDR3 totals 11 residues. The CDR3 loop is CAWDRGYEQYF. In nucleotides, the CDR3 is TGTGCCTGGGACAGGGGATACGAGCAGTACTTC.

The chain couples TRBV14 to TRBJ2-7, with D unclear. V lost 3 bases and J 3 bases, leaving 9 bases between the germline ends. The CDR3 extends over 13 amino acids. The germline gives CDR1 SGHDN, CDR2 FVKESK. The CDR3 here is CASSQSVVYEQYF. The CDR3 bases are TGTGCCAGCAGCCAGTCAGTAGTCTACGAGCAGTACTTC. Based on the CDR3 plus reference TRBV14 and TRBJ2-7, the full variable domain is EAGVTQFPSHSVIEKGQTVTLRCDPISGHDNLYWYRRVMGKEIKFLLHFVKESKQDESGMPNNRFLAERTGGTYSTLKVQPAELEDSGVYFCASSQSVVYEQYFGPGTRLTVT.

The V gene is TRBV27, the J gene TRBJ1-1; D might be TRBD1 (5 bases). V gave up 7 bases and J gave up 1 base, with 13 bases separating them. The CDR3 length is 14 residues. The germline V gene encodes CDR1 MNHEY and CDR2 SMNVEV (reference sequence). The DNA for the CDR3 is TGTGCCAGCACCGCGACAGTAGGGAACACTGAAGCTTTCTTT. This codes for CASTATVGNTEAFF.

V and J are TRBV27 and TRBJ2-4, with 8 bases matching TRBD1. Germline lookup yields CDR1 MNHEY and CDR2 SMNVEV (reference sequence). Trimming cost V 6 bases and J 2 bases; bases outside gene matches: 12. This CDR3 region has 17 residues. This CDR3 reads CASSPNRGMGTKNIQYF. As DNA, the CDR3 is TGTGCCAGCAGCCCCAACAGGGGGATGGGGACCAAAAACATTCAGTACTTC.

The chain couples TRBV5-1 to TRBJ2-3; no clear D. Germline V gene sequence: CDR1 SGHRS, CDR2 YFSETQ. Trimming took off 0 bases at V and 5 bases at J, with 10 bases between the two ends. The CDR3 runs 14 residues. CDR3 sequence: CASSLGTEEDTQYF. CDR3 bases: TGCGCCAGCAGCTTGGGGACGGAAGAAGATACGCAGTATTTT.

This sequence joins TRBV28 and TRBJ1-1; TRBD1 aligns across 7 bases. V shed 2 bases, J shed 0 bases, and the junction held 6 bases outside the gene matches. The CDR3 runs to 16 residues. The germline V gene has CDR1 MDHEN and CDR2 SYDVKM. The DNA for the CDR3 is TGTGCCAGCAGTTTACGGGGGACAGTGTTGAACACTGAAGCTTTCTTT. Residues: CASSLRGTVLNTEAFF.

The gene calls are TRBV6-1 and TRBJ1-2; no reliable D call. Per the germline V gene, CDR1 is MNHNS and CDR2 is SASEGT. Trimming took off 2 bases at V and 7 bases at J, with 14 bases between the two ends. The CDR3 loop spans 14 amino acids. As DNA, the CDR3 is TGTGCCAGCAGTGAATCCGGTCACCGCTCTGGCTACACCTTC. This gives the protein CASSESGHRSGYTF.

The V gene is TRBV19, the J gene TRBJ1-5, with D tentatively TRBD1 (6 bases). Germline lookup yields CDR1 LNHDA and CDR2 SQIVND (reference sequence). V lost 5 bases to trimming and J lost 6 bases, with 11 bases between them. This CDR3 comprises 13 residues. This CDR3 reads CASSWRGGQPQHF. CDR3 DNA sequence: TGTGCCAGTAGTTGGAGAGGGGGTCAGCCCCAGCATTTT.

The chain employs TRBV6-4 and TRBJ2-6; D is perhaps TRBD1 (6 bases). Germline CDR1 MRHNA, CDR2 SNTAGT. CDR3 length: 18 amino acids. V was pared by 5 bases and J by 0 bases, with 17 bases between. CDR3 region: CASSRSPGHRSGANVLTF. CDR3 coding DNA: TGTGCCAGCAGTAGGTCACCGGGACACCGCTCTGGGGCCAACGTCCTGACTTTC.

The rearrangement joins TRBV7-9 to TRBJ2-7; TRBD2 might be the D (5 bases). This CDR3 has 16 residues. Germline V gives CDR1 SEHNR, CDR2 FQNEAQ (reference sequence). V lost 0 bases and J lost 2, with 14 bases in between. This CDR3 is CASSLAPGVQAYEQYF. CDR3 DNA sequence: TGTGCCAGCAGCTTAGCACCCGGGGTTCAAGCCTACGAGCAGTACTTC.

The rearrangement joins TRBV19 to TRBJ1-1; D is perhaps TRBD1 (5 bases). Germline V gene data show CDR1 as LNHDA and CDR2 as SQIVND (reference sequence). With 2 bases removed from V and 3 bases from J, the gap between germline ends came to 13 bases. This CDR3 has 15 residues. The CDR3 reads CASSIWGQWHTEAFF. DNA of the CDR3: TGTGCCAGTAGTATATGGGGCCAATGGCACACTGAAGCTTTCTTT.

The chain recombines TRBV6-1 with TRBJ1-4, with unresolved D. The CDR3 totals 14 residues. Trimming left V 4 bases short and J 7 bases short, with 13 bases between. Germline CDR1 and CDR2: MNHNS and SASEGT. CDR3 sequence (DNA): TGTGCCAGCAGTGTGGTGGGAGAGGGTGAAAAACTGTTTTTT. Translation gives CASSVVGEGEKLFF.

CDR3 coding DNA: TGTGCCAGCAGGACAGCGAACACCGGGGAGCTGTTTTTT. This gives the protein CASRTANTGELFF. This chain links TRBV6-5 with TRBJ2-2, with D possibly matching TRBD1 (5 bases). Trimming left V 6 bases short and J 0 bases short, with 5 bases between. The CDR3 runs to 13 residues. Germline V CDR1 and CDR2: MNHEY, SVGAGI.

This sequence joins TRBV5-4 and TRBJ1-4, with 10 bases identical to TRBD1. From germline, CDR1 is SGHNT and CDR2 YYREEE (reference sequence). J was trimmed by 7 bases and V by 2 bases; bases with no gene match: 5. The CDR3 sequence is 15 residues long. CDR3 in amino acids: CASSFGTGAGEKLFF. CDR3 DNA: TGTGCCAGCAGCTTTGGGACAGGGGCAGGTGAAAAACTGTTTTTT.

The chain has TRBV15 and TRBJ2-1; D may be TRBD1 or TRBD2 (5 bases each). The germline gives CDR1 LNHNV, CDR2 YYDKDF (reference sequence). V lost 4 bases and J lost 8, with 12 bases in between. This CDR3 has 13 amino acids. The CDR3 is CATSTRAEDEQFF. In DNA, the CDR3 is TGTGCCACCAGCACCAGGGCGGAGGATGAGCAGTTCTTC. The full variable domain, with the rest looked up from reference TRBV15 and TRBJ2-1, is DAMVIQNPRYQVTQFGKPVTLSCSQTLNHNVMYWYQQKSSQAPKLLFHYYDKDFNNEADTPDNFQSRRPNTSFCFLDIRSPGLGDTAMYLCATSTRAEDEQFFGPGTRLTVL.

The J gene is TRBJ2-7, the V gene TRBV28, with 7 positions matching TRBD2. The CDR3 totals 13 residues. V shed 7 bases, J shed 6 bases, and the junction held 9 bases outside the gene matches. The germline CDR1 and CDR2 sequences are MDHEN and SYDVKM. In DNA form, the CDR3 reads TGTGCCAGCACTTTGGGGGGGAGGGTCGAGCAGTACTTC. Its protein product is CASTLGGRVEQYF.

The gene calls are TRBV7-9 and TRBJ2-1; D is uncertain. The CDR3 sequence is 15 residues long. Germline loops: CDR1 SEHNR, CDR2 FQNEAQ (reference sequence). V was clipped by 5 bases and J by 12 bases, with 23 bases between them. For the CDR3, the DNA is TGTGCCAGCAGCCAATCCGGGCAAATCAATGAGGCGCAGTTCTTC. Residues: CASSQSGQINEAQFF.

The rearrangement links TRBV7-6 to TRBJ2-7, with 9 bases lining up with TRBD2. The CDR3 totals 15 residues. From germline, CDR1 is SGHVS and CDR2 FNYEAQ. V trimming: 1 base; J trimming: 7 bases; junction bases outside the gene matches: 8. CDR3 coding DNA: TGTGCCAGCAGCTTAGTTGTAGCGGGAGTAAGTGAGCAGTACTTC. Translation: CASSLVVAGVSEQYF.